Listed here are 2 T cell receptor beta chains from one sample, sequenced in a study of T cells in Graves' hyperthyroidism and ophthalmopathy. RNA transcripts served as the template for amplifying TCR beta CDR3 regions. During a first-round RT-PCR of the TCR CDR3, the HTBI primer set was used. TCRdb processed the multiplex PCR reads anew with MiXCR; each CDR3 protein has one entry. Here the sample spans around 450,000 distinct CDR3 sequences, 15% to 19% being singletons. The sequenced material came from blood. Receptors originate from a woman aged 18-35 years with Graves' hyperthyroidism.

In this sample, this clonotype turned up many times. J is TRBJ2-7 and V is TRBV19; D uncertain. Looked up from germline, CDR1 is LNHDA and CDR2 is SQIVND (reference sequence). V was trimmed by 6 bases and J by 5 bases, leaving 14 bases between them. The CDR3 contains 13 residues. CDR3 amino acids: CASSNWGVNEQYF. As DNA, the CDR3 is TGTGCCAGTAGCAATTGGGGTGTCAACGAGCAGTACTTC. Full variable domain (missing parts from reference TRBV19 and TRBJ2-7): DGGITQSPKYLFRKEGQNVTLSCEQNLNHDAMYWYRQDPGQGLRLIYYSQIVNDFQKGDIAEGYSVSREKKESFPLTVTSAQKNPTAFYLCASSNWGVNEQYFGPGTRLTVT.

This clonotype was observed a few times. The chain is built from TRBV6-1 and TRBJ2-5; D is possibly TRBD2 (6 bases). The V gene lost 5 bases and the J gene lost 5 bases, with 12 bases spanning the gap. CDR1 and CDR2 (germline): MNHNS, SASEGT. This CDR3 contains 13 residues. CDR3 residues: CASSSPGRETQYF. The CDR3 DNA reads TGTGCCAGCAGTTCTCCTGGGAGGGAGACCCAGTACTTC.